This T cell receptor (beta chain) was documented in a study of vaccination and CD4 T cells after COVID-19. The CDR3 is 15 residues long. CDR1 and CDR2 (germline): DFQATT, SNEGSKA (reference sequence). Trimming took 6 bases from V and 5 from J; bases not matched to a gene: 13. Study-level points and caveats: Convalescent patients had 304 of 307 vaccine-specific clones showing spike mono-reactivity.

At the Johns Hopkins FTIC core, DNA taken from cultured CD4+ T cells was sequenced by way of the Oncomine TCR Beta short-read assay. It was cultured CD4+ T cells from which genomic DNA was extracted. TCRdb fed the PCR reads into MiXCR, producing one record per CDR3 protein. The repertoire holds fewer than 20,000 distinct CDR3 sequences, with around 44% as singletons. Of note for this clonotype: No antigen is known for it.

Treatment in this sample: approximately 9-day PBMC culture with coronavirus spike peptide pools or control peptides (ViraFEST assay). PBMC cultures, at a few million cells per well, received approximately 9.1 IU/ml IL-2 and roughly 9 ug/ml peptide pools. This clonotype was sampled from a human donor who had recovered from COVID-19. The sequencing sample was made of CD4+ T cells from blood, cultured in vitro. The chain employs TRBV20-1 and TRBJ2-7, with 10 bases that match TRBD2. This chain's CDR3 is CSAAPPLAGIDEQYF. The CDR3 nucleotides read TGCAGTGCCGCCCCCCCACTAGCGGGAATCGACGAGCAGTACTTC.